Below, one TCR beta chain is given with its context. Antigen unknown. This CDR3 is missing its conserved last phenylalanine or tryptophan, likely due to a read error. These data originate in a study of type 1 and type 2 diabetes patients. Across the whole study: The cohort mixed type 1 diabetes, type 2 diabetes and nondiabetic donors.

Peripheral blood, approximately 9.6 milliliters per participant, was collected. The PCR template was genomic DNA. The TCR beta CDR3 region was amplified using 30 forward and 13 reverse primers. TCRdb re-called the multiplex PCR reads through MiXCR, storing one row per CDR3 protein. The table has 250,000 to 300,000 distinct CDR3 sequences, 40% to 50% seen once. The V end lost 2 bases, the J end lost 0 bases, and 5 bases lay between the germline ends. Germline values: CDR1 MGHDK, CDR2 SYGVNS. The CDR3 totals 14 residues. Findings and caveats of the study: Age and gender were not matched between study groups, possibly biasing interpretation. Some expanded clones seen only in T1D might occur in additional T2D or control samples.

The material sequenced was peripheral blood mononuclear cells (PBMCs). The TCR sequence derives from a man aged 18-30 years with type 2 diabetes. J is TRBJ1-5 and V is TRBV25-1; no definite D call. CDR3: CASSERYSNQPQHL. The CDR3 DNA follows: TGTGCCAGCAGTGAACGGTATAGCAATCAGCCCCAGCATCTT.